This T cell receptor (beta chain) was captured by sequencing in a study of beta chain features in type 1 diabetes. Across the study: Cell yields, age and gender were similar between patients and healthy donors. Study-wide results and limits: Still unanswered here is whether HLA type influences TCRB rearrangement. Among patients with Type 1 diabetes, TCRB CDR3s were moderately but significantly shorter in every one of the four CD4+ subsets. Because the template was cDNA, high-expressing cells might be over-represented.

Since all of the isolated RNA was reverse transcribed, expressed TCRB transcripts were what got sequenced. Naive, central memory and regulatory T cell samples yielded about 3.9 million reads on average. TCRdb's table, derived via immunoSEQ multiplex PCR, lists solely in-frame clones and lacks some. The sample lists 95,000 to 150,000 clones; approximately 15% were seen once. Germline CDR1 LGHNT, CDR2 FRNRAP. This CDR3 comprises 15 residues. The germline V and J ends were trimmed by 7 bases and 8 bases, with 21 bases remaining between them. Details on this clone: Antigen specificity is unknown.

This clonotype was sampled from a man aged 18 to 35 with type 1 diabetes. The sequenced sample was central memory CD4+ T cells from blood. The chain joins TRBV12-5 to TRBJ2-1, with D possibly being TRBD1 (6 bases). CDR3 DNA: TGTGCTAGTGCCCTAAATACAGGGTCTTGGGATGAGCAGTTCTTC. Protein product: CASALNTGSWDEQFF. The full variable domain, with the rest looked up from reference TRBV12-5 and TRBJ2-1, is DARVTQTPRHKVTEMGQEVTMRCQPILGHNTVFWYRQTMMQGLELLAYFRNRAPLDDSGMPKDRFSAEMPDATLATLKIQPSEPRDSAVYFCASALNTGSWDEQFFGPGTRLTVL.